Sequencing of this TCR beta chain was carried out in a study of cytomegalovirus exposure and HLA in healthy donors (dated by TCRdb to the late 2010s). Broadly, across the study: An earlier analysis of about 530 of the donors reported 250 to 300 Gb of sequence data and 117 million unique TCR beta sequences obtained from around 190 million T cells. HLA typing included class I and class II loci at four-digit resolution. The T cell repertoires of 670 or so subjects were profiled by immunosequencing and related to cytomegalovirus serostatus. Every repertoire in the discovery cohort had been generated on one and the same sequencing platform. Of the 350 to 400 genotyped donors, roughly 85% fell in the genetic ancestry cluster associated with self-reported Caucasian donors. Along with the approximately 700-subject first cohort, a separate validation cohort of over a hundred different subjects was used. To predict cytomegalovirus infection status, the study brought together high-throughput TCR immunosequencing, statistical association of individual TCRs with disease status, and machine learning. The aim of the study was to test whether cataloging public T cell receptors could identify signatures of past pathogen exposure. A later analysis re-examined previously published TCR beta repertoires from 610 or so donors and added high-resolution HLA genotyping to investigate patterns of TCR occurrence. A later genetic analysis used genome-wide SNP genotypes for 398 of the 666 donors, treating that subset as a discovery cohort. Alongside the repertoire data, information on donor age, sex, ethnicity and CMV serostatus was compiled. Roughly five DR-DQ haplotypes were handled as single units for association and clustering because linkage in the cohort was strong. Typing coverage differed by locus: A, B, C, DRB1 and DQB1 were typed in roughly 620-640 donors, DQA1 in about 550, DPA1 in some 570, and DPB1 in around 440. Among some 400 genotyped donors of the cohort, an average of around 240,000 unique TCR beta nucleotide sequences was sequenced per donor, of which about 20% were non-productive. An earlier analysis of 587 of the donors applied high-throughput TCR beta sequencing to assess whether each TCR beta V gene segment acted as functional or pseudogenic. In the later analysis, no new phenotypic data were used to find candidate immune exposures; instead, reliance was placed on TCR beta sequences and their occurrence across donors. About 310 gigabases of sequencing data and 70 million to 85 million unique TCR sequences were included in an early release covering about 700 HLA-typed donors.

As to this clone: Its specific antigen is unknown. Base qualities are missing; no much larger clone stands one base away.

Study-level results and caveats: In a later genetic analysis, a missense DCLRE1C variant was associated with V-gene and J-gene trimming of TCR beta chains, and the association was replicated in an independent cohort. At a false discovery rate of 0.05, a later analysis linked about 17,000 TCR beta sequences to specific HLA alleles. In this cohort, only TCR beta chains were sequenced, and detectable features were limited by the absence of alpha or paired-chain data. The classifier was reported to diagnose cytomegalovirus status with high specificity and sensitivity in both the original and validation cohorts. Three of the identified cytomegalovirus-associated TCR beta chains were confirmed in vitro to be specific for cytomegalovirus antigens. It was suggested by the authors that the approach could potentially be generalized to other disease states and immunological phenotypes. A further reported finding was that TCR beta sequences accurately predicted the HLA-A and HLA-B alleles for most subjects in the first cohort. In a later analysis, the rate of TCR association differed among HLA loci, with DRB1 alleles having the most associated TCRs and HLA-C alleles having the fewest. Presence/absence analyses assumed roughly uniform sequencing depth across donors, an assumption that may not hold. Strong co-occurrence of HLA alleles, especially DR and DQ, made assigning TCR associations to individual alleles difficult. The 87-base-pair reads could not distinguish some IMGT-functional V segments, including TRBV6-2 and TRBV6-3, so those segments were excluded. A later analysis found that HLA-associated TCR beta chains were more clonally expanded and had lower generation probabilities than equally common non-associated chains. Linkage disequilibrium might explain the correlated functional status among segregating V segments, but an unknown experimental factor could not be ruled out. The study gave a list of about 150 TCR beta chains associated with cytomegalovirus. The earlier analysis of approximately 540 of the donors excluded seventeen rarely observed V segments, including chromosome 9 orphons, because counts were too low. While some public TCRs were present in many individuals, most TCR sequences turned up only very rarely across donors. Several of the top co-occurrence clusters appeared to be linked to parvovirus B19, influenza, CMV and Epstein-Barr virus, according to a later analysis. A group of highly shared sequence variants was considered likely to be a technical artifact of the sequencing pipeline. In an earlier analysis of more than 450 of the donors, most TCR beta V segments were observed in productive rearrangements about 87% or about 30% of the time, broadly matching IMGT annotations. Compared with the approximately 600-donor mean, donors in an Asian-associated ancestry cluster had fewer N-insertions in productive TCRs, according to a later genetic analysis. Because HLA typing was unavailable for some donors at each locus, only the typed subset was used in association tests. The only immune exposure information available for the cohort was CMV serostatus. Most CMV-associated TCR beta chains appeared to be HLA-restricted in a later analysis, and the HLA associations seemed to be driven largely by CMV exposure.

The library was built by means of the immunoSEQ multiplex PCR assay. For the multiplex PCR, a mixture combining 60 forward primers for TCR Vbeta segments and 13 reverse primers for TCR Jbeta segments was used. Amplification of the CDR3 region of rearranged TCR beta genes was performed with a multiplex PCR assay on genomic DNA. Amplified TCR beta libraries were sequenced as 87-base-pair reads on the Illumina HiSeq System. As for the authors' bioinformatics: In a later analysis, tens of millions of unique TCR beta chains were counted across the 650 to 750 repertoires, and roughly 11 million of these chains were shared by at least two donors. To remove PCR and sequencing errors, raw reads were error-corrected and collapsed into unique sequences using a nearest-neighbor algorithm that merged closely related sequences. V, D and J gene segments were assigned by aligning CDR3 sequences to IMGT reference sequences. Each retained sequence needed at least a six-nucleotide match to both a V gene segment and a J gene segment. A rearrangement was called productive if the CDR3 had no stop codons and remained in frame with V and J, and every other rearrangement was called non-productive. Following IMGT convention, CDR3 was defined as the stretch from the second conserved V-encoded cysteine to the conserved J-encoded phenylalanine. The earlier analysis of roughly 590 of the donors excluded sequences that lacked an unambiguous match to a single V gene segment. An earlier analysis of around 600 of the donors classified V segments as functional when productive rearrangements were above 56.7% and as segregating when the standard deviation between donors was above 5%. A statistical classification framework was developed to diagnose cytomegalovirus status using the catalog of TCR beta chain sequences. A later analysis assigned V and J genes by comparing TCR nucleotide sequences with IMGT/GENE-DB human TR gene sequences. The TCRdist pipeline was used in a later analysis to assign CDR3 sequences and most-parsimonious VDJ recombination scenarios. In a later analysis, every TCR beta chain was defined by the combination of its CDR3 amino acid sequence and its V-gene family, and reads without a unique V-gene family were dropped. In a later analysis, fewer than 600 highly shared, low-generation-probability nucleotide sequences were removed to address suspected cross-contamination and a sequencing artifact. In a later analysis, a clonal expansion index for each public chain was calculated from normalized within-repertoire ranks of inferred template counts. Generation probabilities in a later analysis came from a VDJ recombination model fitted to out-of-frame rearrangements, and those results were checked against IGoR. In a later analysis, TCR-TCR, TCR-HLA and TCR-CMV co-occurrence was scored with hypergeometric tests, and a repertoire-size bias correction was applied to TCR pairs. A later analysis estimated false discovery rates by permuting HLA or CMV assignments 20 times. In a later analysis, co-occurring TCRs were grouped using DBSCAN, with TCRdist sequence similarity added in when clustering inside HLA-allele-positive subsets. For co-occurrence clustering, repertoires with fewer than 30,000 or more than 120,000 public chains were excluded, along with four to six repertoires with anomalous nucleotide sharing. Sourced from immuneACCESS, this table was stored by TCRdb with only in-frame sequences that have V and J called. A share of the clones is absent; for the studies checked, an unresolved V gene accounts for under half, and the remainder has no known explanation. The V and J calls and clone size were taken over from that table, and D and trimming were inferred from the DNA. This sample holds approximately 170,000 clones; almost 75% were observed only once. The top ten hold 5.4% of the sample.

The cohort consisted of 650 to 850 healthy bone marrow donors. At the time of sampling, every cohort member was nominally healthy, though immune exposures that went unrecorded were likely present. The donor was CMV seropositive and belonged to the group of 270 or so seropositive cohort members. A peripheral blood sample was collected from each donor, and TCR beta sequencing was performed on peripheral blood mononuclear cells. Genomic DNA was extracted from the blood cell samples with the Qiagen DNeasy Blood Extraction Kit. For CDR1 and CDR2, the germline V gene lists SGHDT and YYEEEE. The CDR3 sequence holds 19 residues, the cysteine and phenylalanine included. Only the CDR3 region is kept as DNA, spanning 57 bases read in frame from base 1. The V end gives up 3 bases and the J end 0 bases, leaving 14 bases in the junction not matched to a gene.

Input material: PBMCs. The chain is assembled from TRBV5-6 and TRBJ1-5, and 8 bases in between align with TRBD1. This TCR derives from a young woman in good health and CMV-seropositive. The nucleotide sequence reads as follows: TGTGCCAGCAGCTCATACTCCGGGACAGGACCATATAGCAATCAGCCCCAGCATTTT. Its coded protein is CASSSYSGTGPYSNQPQHF.